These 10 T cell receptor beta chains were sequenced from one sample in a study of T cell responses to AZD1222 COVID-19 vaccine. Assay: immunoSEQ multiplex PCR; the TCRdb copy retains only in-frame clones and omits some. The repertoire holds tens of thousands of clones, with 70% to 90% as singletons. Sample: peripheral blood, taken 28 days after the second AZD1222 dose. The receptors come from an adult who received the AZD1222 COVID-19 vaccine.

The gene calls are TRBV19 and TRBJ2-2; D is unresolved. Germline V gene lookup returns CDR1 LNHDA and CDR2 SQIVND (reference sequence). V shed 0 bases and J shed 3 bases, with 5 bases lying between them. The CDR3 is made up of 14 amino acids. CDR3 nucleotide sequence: TGTGCCAGTAGTATAGACGTAGACACCGGGGAGCTGTTTTTT. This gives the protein CASSIDVDTGELFF. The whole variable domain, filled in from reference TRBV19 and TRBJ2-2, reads DGGITQSPKYLFRKEGQNVTLSCEQNLNHDAMYWYRQDPGQGLRLIYYSQIVNDFQKGDIAEGYSVSREKKESFPLTVTSAQKNPTAFYLCASSIDVDTGELFFGEGSRLTVL.

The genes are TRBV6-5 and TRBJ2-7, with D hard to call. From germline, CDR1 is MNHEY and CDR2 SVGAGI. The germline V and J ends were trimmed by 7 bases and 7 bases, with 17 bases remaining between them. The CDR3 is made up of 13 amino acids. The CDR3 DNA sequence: TGTGCCAGCACCGGGTCCTCTCTCGCGGAGCAGTACTTC. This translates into CASTGSSLAEQYF.

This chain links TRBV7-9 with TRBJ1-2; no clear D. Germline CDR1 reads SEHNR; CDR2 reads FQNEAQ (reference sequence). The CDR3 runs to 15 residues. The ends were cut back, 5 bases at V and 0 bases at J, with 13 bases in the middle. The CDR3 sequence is CASSPYGDPNYGYTF. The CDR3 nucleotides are TGTGCCAGCAGCCCCTACGGGGATCCTAACTATGGCTACACCTTC.

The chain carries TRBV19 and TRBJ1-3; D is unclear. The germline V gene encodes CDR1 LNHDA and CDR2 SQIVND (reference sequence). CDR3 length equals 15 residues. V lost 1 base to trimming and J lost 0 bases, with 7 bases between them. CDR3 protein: CASSIVGLSGNTIYF. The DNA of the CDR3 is TGTGCCAGTAGTATAGTCGGCCTCTCTGGAAACACCATATATTTT.

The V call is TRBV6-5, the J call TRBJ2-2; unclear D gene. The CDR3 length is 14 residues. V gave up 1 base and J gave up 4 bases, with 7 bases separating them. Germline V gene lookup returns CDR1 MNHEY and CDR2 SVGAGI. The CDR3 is CASSYFKTTGELFF. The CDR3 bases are TGTGCCAGCAGTTACTTTAAGACCACCGGGGAGCTGTTTTTT.

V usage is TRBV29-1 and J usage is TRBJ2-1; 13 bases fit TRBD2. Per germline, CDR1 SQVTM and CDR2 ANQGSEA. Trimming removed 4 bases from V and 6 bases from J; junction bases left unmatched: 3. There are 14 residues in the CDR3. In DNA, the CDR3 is TGCAGCGTTGGGACTAGCGGGGGAAGCAATGAGCAGTTCTTC. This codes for CSVGTSGGSNEQFF.

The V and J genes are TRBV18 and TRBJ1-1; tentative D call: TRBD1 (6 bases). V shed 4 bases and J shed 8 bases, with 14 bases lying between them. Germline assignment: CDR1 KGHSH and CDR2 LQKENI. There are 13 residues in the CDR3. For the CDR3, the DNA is TGTGCCAGCTCACGAGGGGGGTGGAACGAAGCTTTCTTT. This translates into CASSRGGWNEAFF.

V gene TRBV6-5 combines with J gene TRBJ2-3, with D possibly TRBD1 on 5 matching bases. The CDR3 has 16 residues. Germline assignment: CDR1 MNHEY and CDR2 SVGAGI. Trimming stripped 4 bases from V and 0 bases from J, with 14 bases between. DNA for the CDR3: TGTGCCAGCAGTTCCCTGACAGCATCTAGCACAGATACGCAGTATTTT. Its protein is CASSSLTASSTDTQYF.

The CDR3 is CASSLGGQVNQPQHF. The CDR3 DNA follows: TGTGCCAGCAGCTTAGGGGGACAGGTCAATCAGCCCCAGCATTTT. The chain recombines TRBV11-2 with TRBJ1-5; 8 bases match TRBD1. The CDR3 contains 15 residues. Germline V lookup: CDR1 SGHAT, CDR2 FQNNGV. Trimming removed 1 base from V and 3 bases from J; junction bases left unmatched: 2. The complete variable domain, with remaining parts taken from reference TRBV11-2 and TRBJ1-5, reads EAGVAQSPRYKIIEKRQSVAFWCNPISGHATLYWYQQILGQGPKLLIQFQNNGVVDDSQLPKDRFSAERLKGVDSTLKIQPAKLEDSAVYLCASSLGGQVNQPQHFGDGTRLSIL.

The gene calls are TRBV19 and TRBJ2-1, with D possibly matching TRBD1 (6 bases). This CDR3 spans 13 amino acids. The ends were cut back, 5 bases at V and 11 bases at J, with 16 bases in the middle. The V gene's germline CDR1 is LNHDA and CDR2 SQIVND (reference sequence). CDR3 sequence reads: CASSSTGTLKQFF. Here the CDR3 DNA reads TGTGCCAGTAGTTCCACCGGGACACTTAAGCAGTTCTTC.